The source of this T cell receptor (beta chain) is a study of T cell repertoires in cytomegalovirus infection. About the study: TCR beta signatures that were public indicated CMV infection and matching HLA type. Regarding the study as a whole: Identification of carriers of CMV plus the relevant HLA was achieved through cumulative public TCR beta family frequency. Across the ex vivo response, the dominant clonotypes were HLA-C-restricted CMV-specific TCR beta clonotypes.

The CDR3 loop spans 15 amino acids. V was trimmed by 5 bases and J by 0 bases, leaving 10 bases between them. From germline, CDR1 is SEHNR and CDR2 FQNEAQ (reference sequence). This clonotype showed up many times. Its specificity is not known. TCRdb passed the reads through MiXCR, listing each CDR3 protein once. This sample has hundreds of thousands of distinct CDR3 sequences, with around 32% found just once. Here the sequenced sample was cultured PBMCs, taken from culture after CMV antigen stimulation. This rearrangement joins TRBV7-9 to TRBJ1-4; a weak D match, TRBD1 (5 bases). This TCR was recovered from a human donor in good health (CMV status not recorded). Some clones in this sample may be carry-over from other donors' samples. In nucleotides, the CDR3 is TGTGCCAGCAGCCCAACGACAGCAACTAATGAAAAACTGTTTTTT. Amino acids: CASSPTTATNEKLFF.